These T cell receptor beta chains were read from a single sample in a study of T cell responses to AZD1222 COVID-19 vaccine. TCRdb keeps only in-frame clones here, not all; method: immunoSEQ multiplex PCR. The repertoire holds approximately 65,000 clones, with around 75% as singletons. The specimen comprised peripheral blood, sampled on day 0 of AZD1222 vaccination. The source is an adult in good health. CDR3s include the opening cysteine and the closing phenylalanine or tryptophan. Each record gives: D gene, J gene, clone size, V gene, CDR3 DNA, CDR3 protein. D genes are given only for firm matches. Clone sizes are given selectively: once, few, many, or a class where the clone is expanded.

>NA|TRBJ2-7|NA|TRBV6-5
TGTGCCAGCAGTTTCCTCCAGGGGGAGGGAGGGGGCGAGCAGTACTTC
CASSFLQGEGGGEQYF
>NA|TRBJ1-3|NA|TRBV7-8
TGTGCCAGCAGCTTACAGCCCCGCTCTGGAAACACCATATATTTT
CASSLQPRSGNTIYF
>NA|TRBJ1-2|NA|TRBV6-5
TGTGCCAGCAGCTCCCCCTCTAGGGGCTACACCTTC
CASSSPSRGYTF
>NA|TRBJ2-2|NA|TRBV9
TGTGCCAGCAGCGTAGAGGTCCAAGTCACCGGGGAGCTGTTTTTT
CASSVEVQVTGELFF
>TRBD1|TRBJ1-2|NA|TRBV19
TGTGCCAGTAGCGACGGGACAGGGGTTAACTATGGCTACACCTTC
CASSDGTGVNYGYTF
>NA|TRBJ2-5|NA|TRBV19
TGTGCCAGTAGTATAGGGCAAGAGACCCAGTACTTC
CASSIGQETQYF
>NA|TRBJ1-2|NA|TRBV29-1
TGCAGCGTTGAAAGGGCGAGGGGCTACACCTTC
CSVERARGYTF
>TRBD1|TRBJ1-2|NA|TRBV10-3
TGTGCCATCAGTGAAGGAATGGCAGGGGGCTATGGCTACACCTTC
CAISEGMAGGYGYTF
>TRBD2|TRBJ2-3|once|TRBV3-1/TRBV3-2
TGTGCCAGCAGTCGTGATCTTCTAGCGGGGGGGAGGGCAGATACGCAGTATTTT
CASSRDLLAGGRADTQYF
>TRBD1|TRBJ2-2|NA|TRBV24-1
TGTGCCACCAGTGTACCCCCGGGACAGGTTATCCGCACCGGGGAGCTGTTTTTT
CATSVPPGQVIRTGELFF
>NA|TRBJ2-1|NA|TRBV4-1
TGCGCCAGCAGCCTTTATTTCTCCTACAATGAGCAGTTCTTC
CASSLYFSYNEQFF
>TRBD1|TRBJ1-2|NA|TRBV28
TGTGCCAGCAGTCCGGACAGGAGGTATGGCTACACCTTC
CASSPDRRYGYTF
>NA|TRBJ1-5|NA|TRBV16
TGTGCCAGCAGCCAATTCTTCAAGGATCAGCCCCAGCATTTT
CASSQFFKDQPQHF
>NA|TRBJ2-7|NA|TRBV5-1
TGCGCCAGCAGCTACTGGACAAGCTCCTACGAGCAGTACTTC
CASSYWTSSYEQYF
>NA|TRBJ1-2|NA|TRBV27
TGTGCCACCAGGGGATCAGGGTCTAACTATGGCTACACCTTC
CATRGSGSNYGYTF
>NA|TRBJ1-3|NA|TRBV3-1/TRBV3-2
TGTGCCAGCAGCCTTCCGTTCTCTGGAAACACCATATATTTT
CASSLPFSGNTIYF
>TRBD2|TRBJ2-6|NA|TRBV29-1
TGCAGCGCAACGACTAGCGGGCTCTCTGGGGCCAACGTCCTGACTTTC
CSATTSGLSGANVLTF
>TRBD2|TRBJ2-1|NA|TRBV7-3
TGTGCCAGCAGCAGGACCGGGACTAGCGCTACCAATGAGCAGTTCTTC
CASSRTGTSATNEQFF
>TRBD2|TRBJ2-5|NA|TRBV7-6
TGTGCCAGCAGCCATCGACTAGCGGGTGAGACCCAGTACTTC
CASSHRLAGETQYF
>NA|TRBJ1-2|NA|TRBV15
TGTGCCACCAGCCAGCCAGGCGGACACTATGGCTACACCTTC
CATSQPGGHYGYTF
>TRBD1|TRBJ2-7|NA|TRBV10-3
TGTGCCATCAGTGAGCCGGGACAGCCTATCTACGAGCAGTACTTC
CAISEPGQPIYEQYF
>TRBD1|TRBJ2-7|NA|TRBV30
TGTGCCTGGAAGTTCGGGACAGGGGACTACGAGCAGTACTTC
CAWKFGTGDYEQYF
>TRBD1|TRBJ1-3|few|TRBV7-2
TGTGCCAGCAGCTTGTTCCAAGACAGGGGGGGAAACACCATATATTTT
CASSLFQDRGGNTIYF
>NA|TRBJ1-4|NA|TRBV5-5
TGTGCCAGCAGCTTGCGTTCCAGGGCGGCTAATGAAAAACTGTTTTTT
CASSLRSRAANEKLFF
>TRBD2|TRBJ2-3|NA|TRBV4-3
TGCGCCAGCAGCCAAGATCTGGCTAGCGGGGTCACAGATACGCAGTATTTT
CASSQDLASGVTDTQYF
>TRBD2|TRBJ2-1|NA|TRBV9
TGTGCCAGCAGCGTGTTGAGCGGGGGGCCTGGTGAGCAGTTCTTC
CASSVLSGGPGEQFF
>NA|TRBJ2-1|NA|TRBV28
TGTGCCAGCAGTTTGGGGGCTTCCTACAATGAGCAGTTCTTC
CASSLGASYNEQFF